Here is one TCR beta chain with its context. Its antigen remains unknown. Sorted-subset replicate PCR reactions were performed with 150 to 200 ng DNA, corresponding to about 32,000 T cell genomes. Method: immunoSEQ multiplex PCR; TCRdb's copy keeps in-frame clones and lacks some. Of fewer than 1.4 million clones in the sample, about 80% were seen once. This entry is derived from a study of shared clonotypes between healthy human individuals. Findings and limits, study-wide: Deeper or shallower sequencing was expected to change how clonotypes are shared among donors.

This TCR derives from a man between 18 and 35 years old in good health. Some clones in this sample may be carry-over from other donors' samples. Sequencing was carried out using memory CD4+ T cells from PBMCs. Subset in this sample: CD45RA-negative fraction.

The CDR3, as DNA: TGTGCCAGCAGCCAAGACTGGACTTATTCTGGGGCCAACGTCCTGACTTTC. Protein: CASSQDWTYSGANVLTF. The chain uses TRBV14 and TRBJ2-6; a possible D gene is TRBD2 (5 bases). Trimming took 0 bases from V and 1 from J, leaving 10 bases between them. This CDR3 is built from 17 residues. Germline CDR1 reads SGHDN; CDR2 reads FVKESK.